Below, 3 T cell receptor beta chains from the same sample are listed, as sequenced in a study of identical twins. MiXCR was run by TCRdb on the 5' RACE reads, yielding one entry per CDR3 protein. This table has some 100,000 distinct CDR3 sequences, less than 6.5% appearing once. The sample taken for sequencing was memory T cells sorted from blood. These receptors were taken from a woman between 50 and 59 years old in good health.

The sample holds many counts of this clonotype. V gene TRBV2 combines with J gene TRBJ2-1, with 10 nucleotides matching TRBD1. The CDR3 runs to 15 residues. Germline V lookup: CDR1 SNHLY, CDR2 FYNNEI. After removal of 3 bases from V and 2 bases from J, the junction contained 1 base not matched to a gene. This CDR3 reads CASSEDRGAYNEQFF. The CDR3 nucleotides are TGTGCCAGCAGTGAGGACAGGGGGGCCTACAATGAGCAGTTCTTC.

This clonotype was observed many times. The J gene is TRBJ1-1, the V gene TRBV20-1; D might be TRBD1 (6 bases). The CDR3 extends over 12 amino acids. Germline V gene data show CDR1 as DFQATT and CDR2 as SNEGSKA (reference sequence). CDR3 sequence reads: CGGREYPGEAFF. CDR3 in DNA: TGCGGGGGGCGAGAGTATCCCGGTGAAGCTTTCTTT.

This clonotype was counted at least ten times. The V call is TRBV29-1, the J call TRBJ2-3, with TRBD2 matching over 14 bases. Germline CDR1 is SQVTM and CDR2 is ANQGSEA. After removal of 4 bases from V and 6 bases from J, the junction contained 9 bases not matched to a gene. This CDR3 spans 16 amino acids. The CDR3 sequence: CSVGETSGRAMDTQYF. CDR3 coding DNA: TGCAGCGTTGGAGAGACTAGCGGGAGGGCCATGGATACGCAGTATTTT.